This T cell receptor beta chain was sequenced in a study of cytomegalovirus exposure and HLA in healthy donors. PCR primers comprised 60 Vbeta and 13 Jbeta primers. TCRdb keeps only in-frame clones here, not all; method: immunoSEQ multiplex PCR. The sample shows about 160,000 clones, approximately 80% of them seen only once. To note about this clone: Antigen specificity is unknown.

Germline CDR1 reads GTSNPN; CDR2 reads SVGIG (reference sequence). The CDR3 is 12 amino acids. Trimming cost V 4 bases and J 4 bases, with 10 bases left between them. Study results and caveats: Exclusion as indistinguishable affected some V segments, including TRBV6-2 and TRBV6-3. Later analysis suggested most CMV-associated TCR beta chains were HLA-restricted. In a later analysis, TCR beta V- and J-gene trimming was associated with a missense DCLRE1C variant.

The TCR sequence derives from a male donor in good health and CMV-seropositive. The rearrangement uses TRBV30 and TRBJ2-5; possibly TRBD1 for D (5 bases). Sequencing was done on a sample of PBMCs. The CDR3 reads CAWNQGRETQYF. The CDR3 DNA follows: TGTGCCTGGAATCAGGGTAGAGAGACCCAGTACTTC.